There are many counts of the clone carrying this T cell receptor (beta chain). Antigen: not known. Per germline, CDR1 SGHTA and CDR2 FQGNSA. There are 15 residues in the CDR3. V dropped 5 bases and J dropped 1 base, with 14 bases sitting between them. The data belong to a study of neurological immune-mediated disorders. The cDNA was produced through 5'RACE with 10-nucleotide random UMIs. Each CDR3 protein is one row after TCRdb ran MiXCR on the 5' RACE reads. The table shows 55,000 to 70,000 distinct CDR3 sequences, with more than 3% occurring only once. General study points: Expanded clones shared no identical CDR3 amino acid sequences across subjects, which suggested private TCR-beta repertoires in all groups. Patients with HTLV-1-associated myelopathy had the highest level of TCR clonal expansion, whereas patients with multiple sclerosis had the lowest level, falling beneath the level found in healthy controls.

V is TRBV7-2 and J is TRBJ1-1; no reliable D call. Sequencing was carried out using PBMCs. This TCR came from a woman aged 50 to 60 with multiple sclerosis. The CDR3 bases are TGTGCCAGCAGCCCGAGTGGAGGAAGGAACACTGAAGCTTTCTTT. As protein: CASSPSGGRNTEAFF.